The TCR beta chain described here comes from a study of identical twins. Broader study findings: Sequences that were beta out-of-frame showed weaker excess twin sharing.

This clonotype was seen only a few times. Its antigen remains unidentified. All donors comprised healthy Caucasians. Germline values: CDR1 SNHLY, CDR2 FYNNEI. The CDR3 sequence is 14 residues long. V was pared by 5 bases and J by 0 bases, with 10 bases between. TCRdb independently ran MiXCR on the 5' RACE reads; one entry per CDR3 protein. The sample contains 500,000 or so distinct CDR3 sequences, approximately 14% of which appear only once. This same sample was also taken into another study, of yellow fever vaccine responses in identical twins.

This receptor was taken from a woman aged 18-30 years in good health. The sample was CD4+ T cells sorted from blood. The chain recombines TRBV2 with TRBJ1-1; unclear D gene. CDR3 DNA: TGTGCCAGCAGTAAGCCCCAAGTGAACACTGAAGCTTTCTTT. Translated, it gives CASSKPQVNTEAFF.